Listed here are 32 T cell receptor beta chains from one sample, sequenced in a study of radiation and T cells in renal cell carcinoma. Sequenced by immunoSEQ multiplex PCR; TCRdb stores in-frame clones only, minus some. The sample contains roughly 150,000 clones, 87% of which appear only once. Time point: blood 2 weeks post-SBRT. Specified treatment: 15 Gy SBRT to primary tumor, nephrectomy 4 weeks later. The sample in question was blood, obtained from a patient whose treatment included radiotherapy and nephrectomy. The origin of the receptors is a woman aged 45-65 years with renal cell carcinoma.

This sequence joins TRBV6-1 and TRBJ1-1; 9 bases map to TRBD1. Looked up from germline, CDR1 is MNHNS and CDR2 is SASEGT. V trimming: 4 bases; J trimming: 8 bases; junction bases outside the gene matches: 11. This CDR3 is built from 15 residues. The CDR3: CASSARTGEFPEAFF. CDR3 bases: TGTGCCAGCAGTGCCCGGACAGGGGAATTTCCCGAAGCTTTCTTT.

The gene calls are TRBV15 and TRBJ1-4; a possible D gene is TRBD1 (6 bases). Germline V CDR1 and CDR2: LNHNV, YYDKDF (reference sequence). V was trimmed by 1 base and J by 8 bases, leaving 14 bases between them. CDR3 size: 15 residues. CDR3 amino acids: CATSRVQPGTEKLFF. The CDR3 nucleotides are TGTGCCACCAGCAGAGTACAACCCGGGACAGAAAAACTGTTTTTT.

The V call is TRBV13, the J call TRBJ2-7, with D perhaps TRBD2 (6 bases). Germline-derived CDR1 and CDR2 are PRHDT and FYEKMQ (reference sequence). CDR3 length equals 14 residues. The germline V and J ends were trimmed by 0 bases and 5 bases, with 11 bases remaining between them. The CDR3 is CASSLGGGAHEQYF. The CDR3 region has the DNA TGTGCCAGCAGCTTAGGTGGCGGGGCCCACGAGCAGTACTTC.

This chain links TRBV7-6 with TRBJ2-7, with 9 bases identical to TRBD1. Trimming removed 5 bases from V and 5 bases from J; junction bases left unmatched: 7. Germline values: CDR1 SGHVS, CDR2 FNYEAQ. This CDR3 has 14 residues. CDR3 residues: CASSGGDRVHEQYF. In DNA form, the CDR3 reads TGTGCCAGCAGCGGGGGGGACAGGGTCCACGAGCAGTACTTC.

The chain employs TRBV18 and TRBJ2-7, with 9 bases lining up with TRBD2. V lost 6 bases and J lost 0; bases outside the gene matches: 3. Germline CDR1 is KGHSH and CDR2 is LQKENI. The CDR3 totals 14 residues. In DNA form, the CDR3 reads TGTGCCAGCTCGCGGGGGGGTAGCTCCTACGAGCAGTACTTC. Translating gives CASSRGGSSYEQYF.

This clone has only one observation. This rearrangement joins TRBV7-2 to TRBJ2-5, with TRBD1 as a possible D gene (7 bases). The ends were cut back, 1 base at V and 5 bases at J, with 17 bases in the middle. The germline CDR1 and CDR2 sequences are SGHTA and FQGNSA. CDR3 size: 16 residues. CDR3 in amino acids: CASSLGGQTSGETQYF. The CDR3 coding sequence is TGTGCCAGCAGCTTAGGGGGACAGACGAGCGGGGAGACCCAGTACTTC.

The chain couples TRBV9 to TRBJ2-2; no definite D call. The CDR3 contains 15 residues. Germline V gene lookup returns CDR1 SGDLS and CDR2 YYNGEE. The germline V and J ends were trimmed by 1 base and 2 bases, with 9 bases remaining between them. CDR3 protein: CASSVNTVNTGELFF. DNA of the CDR3: TGTGCCAGCAGCGTAAATACGGTTAACACCGGGGAGCTGTTTTTT.

There are a few counts of this clone. An end of the junction does not agree with germline; a read error may underlie this. This chain uses TRBV7-7 with TRBJ2-1; 8 nucleotides agree with TRBD2. The CDR3 covers 15 residues. CDR1 SSHAT and CDR2 FNYEAQ come from the germline V gene (reference sequence). The CDR3 DNA sequence: TGTGCTAGCAGCTTAGGAGCGGGGGCCCACAATGAGCAGTTCTTC. Translation: CASSLGAGAHNEQFF. Full variable domain (outside the CDR3, taken from reference TRBV7-7 and TRBJ2-1): GAGVSQSPRYKVTKRGQDVTLRCDPISSHATLYWYQQALGQGPEFLTYFNYEAQPDKSGLPSDRFSAERPEGSISTLTIQRTEQRDSAMYRCASSLGAGAHNEQFFGPGTRLTVL.

This sequence joins TRBV19 and TRBJ2-7; D is unresolved. The CDR3 has 14 residues. The germline V and J ends were trimmed by 6 bases and 2 bases, with 14 bases remaining between them. Germline loops: CDR1 LNHDA, CDR2 SQIVND (reference sequence). The CDR3 sequence: CASSVLQGTYEQYF. CDR3 bases: TGTGCCAGTAGCGTTCTTCAAGGAACCTACGAGCAGTACTTC.

The genes are TRBV7-6 and TRBJ2-7; a weak D match, TRBD2 (6 bases). The CDR3 is 15 amino acids. Germline lookup yields CDR1 SGHVS and CDR2 FNYEAQ. With 1 base removed from V and 0 bases from J, the gap between germline ends came to 10 bases. The CDR3 loop reads CASSLGTGSSYEQYF. CDR3 DNA: TGTGCCAGCAGCTTAGGGACCGGGAGCTCCTACGAGCAGTACTTC.

J is TRBJ1-1 and V is TRBV11-3, with D unresolved. This CDR3 spans 13 amino acids. Trimming cost V 2 bases and J 2 bases, with 6 bases left between them. Germline CDR1 is SGHNT and CDR2 is YENEEA. The CDR3 DNA reads TGTGCCAGCAGCTTACTTTTTAACACTGAAGCTTTCTTT. It translates to CASSLLFNTEAFF.

V gene TRBV19 combines with J gene TRBJ2-3; D is perhaps TRBD1 or TRBD2 (6 bases each). This CDR3 has 11 residues. Germline V lookup: CDR1 LNHDA, CDR2 SQIVND (reference sequence). Trimming stripped 5 bases from V and 9 bases from J, with 9 bases between. The CDR3 protein is CASSGGRTQYF. The CDR3 DNA is TGTGCCAGTAGTGGGGGGCGCACGCAGTATTTT.

The chain uses TRBV7-2 and TRBJ2-5, with 8 bases aligning to TRBD2. Germline CDR1 is SGHTA and CDR2 is FQGNSA. Trimming took 4 bases from V and 4 from J; bases not matched to a gene: 5. This CDR3 is 14 amino acids long. The CDR3: CASSWGGGSETQYF. For the CDR3, the DNA is TGTGCCAGCAGCTGGGGCGGGGGGTCAGAGACCCAGTACTTC.

The rearrangement uses TRBV6-5 and TRBJ1-1; D is ambiguous. CDR3 length equals 13 residues. V lost 0 bases to trimming and J lost 5 bases, with 7 bases between them. The V gene's germline CDR1 is MNHEY and CDR2 SVGAGI. The CDR3 DNA reads TGTGCCAGCAGTTACTCGGGGTGGACTGAAGCTTTCTTT. Protein product: CASSYSGWTEAFF.

This chain connects TRBV5-1 to TRBJ1-2; D is uncertain. With 0 bases removed from V and 5 bases from J, the gap between germline ends came to 11 bases. The CDR3 length is 14 residues. CDR1 and CDR2 (germline): SGHRS, YFSETQ. Written as DNA, the CDR3 is TGCGCCAGCAGCTTGGTGGCAGAAGTTTATGGCTACACCTTC. This translates into CASSLVAEVYGYTF.

The chain recombines TRBV19 with TRBJ2-6; D unresolved. The CDR3 runs 15 residues. Deletions cut 4 bases from V and 6 bases from J, with 13 bases between. Germline V CDR1 and CDR2: LNHDA, SQIVND (reference sequence). CDR3 sequence reads: CASSTPRVEANVLTF. CDR3 nucleotide sequence: TGTGCCAGTAGTACCCCCCGTGTGGAGGCCAACGTCCTGACTTTC.

The chain combines TRBV5-5 with TRBJ1-6; D gene uncertain. Germline assignment: CDR1 SGHKS and CDR2 YYEKEE (reference sequence). This CDR3 has 14 amino acids. V lost 1 base and J lost 6, with 8 bases in between. Here the CDR3 reads CASSLRLINSPLHF. CDR3 in DNA: TGTGCCAGCAGCTTGAGGCTGATTAATTCACCCCTCCACTTT. Looking up the rest from reference TRBV5-5 and TRBJ1-6 gives the full variable domain: DAGVTQSPTHLIKTRGQQVTLRCSPISGHKSVSWYQQVLGQGPQFIFQYYEKEERGRGNFPDRFSARQFPNYSSELNVNALLLGDSALYLCASSLRLINSPLHFGNGTRLTVT.

Notes on this clone: Additional DNA sequences in this sample encode the identical CDR3. The genes are TRBV5-6 and TRBJ1-6, with D unclear. CDR3 size: 16 residues. V lost 0 bases to trimming and J lost 0 bases, with 7 bases between them. Germline CDR1 and CDR2: SGHDT and YYEEEE. In DNA form, the CDR3 reads TGTGCCAGCAGCTTGGCTGGCAGCTCCTATAATTCACCCCTCCACTTT. This gives the protein CASSLAGSSYNSPLHF.

This rearrangement joins TRBV29-1 to TRBJ2-3; the D gene could be TRBD1 or TRBD2 (5 bases each). V lost 7 bases, J lost 4 bases, and 15 bases lay in between. The CDR3 is 13 amino acids. Looked up from germline, CDR1 is SQVTM and CDR2 is ANQGSEA. The CDR3 DNA follows: TGCAGCGCAGAGGGGACCCCCGCAGATACGCAGTATTTT. Amino acids: CSAEGTPADTQYF.

The chain is built from TRBV9 and TRBJ1-6; unclear D gene. CDR1 is SGDLS and CDR2 is YYNGEE in the germline V gene. V lost 0 bases, J lost 5 bases, and 9 bases lay in between. This CDR3 is 15 amino acids long. The CDR3 reads CASSVASHDNSPLHF. The CDR3 DNA sequence: TGTGCCAGCAGCGTAGCGAGCCACGATAATTCACCCCTCCACTTT.

The genes are TRBV7-2 and TRBJ1-2, with D hard to call. CDR3 length equals 15 residues. V was clipped by 2 bases and J by 2 bases, with 12 bases between them. Germline-derived CDR1 and CDR2 are SGHTA and FQGNSA. CDR3 region: CASSLLVNLNYGYTF. CDR3 nucleotides: TGTGCCAGCAGCTTATTGGTAAACCTGAACTATGGCTACACCTTC.

The chain recombines TRBV5-6 with TRBJ1-2, with a tentative D call TRBD1 (6 bases). The V end was cut by 9 bases, the J end by 7 bases, with 19 bases between. This CDR3 spans 13 amino acids. Germline V gene lookup returns CDR1 SGHDT and CDR2 YYEEEE. CDR3 nucleotide sequence: TGTGCCACCCGCCTGGGGGGGGCATCTGGCTACACCTTC. The encoded protein is CATRLGGASGYTF. Together with reference TRBV5-6 and TRBJ1-2, the CDR3 gives the full variable domain: DAGVTQSPTHLIKTRGQQVTLRCSPKSGHDTVSWYQQALGQGPQFIFQYYEEEERQRGNFPDRFSGHQFPNYSSELNVNALLLGDSALYLCATRLGGASGYTFGSGTRLTVV.

V gene TRBV6-1 combines with J gene TRBJ2-1; 8 nucleotides agree with TRBD1. CDR1 and CDR2 from the germline V gene are MNHNS and SASEGT. V was clipped by 7 bases and J by 8 bases; unmatched bases: 13. The CDR3 contains 15 residues. In DNA form, the CDR3 reads TGTGCCAGCACAATAGACAGGGGCGCCTCTGATGAGCAGTTCTTC. Translating gives CASTIDRGASDEQFF.

V is TRBV15 and J is TRBJ2-3; D may be TRBD1 or TRBD2 (6 bases each). Germline CDR1 LNHNV, CDR2 YYDKDF (reference sequence). CDR3 length: 13 amino acids. V lost 8 bases, J lost 6 bases, and 15 bases lay in between. In DNA form, the CDR3 reads TGTGCCACCGGGGGGCAGGTTGCGGATACGCAGTATTTT. Protein sequence: CATGGQVADTQYF.

V is TRBV5-1 and J is TRBJ2-2; 10 bases line up with TRBD2. The CDR3 is made up of 17 amino acids. Germline values: CDR1 SGHRS, CDR2 YFSETQ. V was pared by 1 base and J by 0 bases, with 3 bases of the junction left unmatched. Here the CDR3 reads CASSLSGGAPNTGELFF. The DNA of the CDR3 is TGCGCCAGCAGCTTGAGCGGGGGGGCCCCGAACACCGGGGAGCTGTTTTTT.

The V and J genes are TRBV6-1 and TRBJ1-6; D may be TRBD1 (6 bases). Germline CDR1 MNHNS, CDR2 SASEGT. Trimming shortened V by 7 bases and J by 4 bases, and 14 bases separated the two germline ends. The CDR3 has 15 amino acids. The CDR3 sequence is CASTGGRGYNSPLHF. The DNA of the CDR3 is TGTGCCAGCACGGGCGGTAGGGGGTATAATTCACCCCTCCACTTT.

This clone came up once. The rearrangement links TRBV7-9 to TRBJ2-1; D is ambiguous. The germline V and J ends were trimmed by 1 base and 5 bases, with 0 bases remaining between them. Germline assignment: CDR1 SEHNR and CDR2 FQNEAQ (reference sequence). The CDR3 runs 11 residues. DNA for the CDR3: TGTGCCAGCAGCTTAGACAATGAGCAGTTCTTC. This sequence encodes CASSLDNEQFF.

A note on this clone: This sample also contains other DNA sequences that code for the same CDR3. The chain combines TRBV4-3 with TRBJ1-1; tentative D call: TRBD1 (5 bases). The V and J ends lost 0 bases and 1 base respectively, with 9 bases between them. Germline V gives CDR1 LGHNA, CDR2 YSLEER. CDR3 length equals 15 residues. CDR3 amino acids: CASSQDRGGNTEAFF. In DNA, the CDR3 is TGCGCCAGCAGCCAAGATCGCGGGGGGAACACTGAAGCTTTCTTT.

Concerning this clone itself: Other nucleotide sequences in the sample specify the same CDR3. The chain has TRBV5-1 and TRBJ1-5; D is undetermined. The CDR3 runs to 13 residues. CDR1 is SGHRS, CDR2 YFSETQ, per germline. Between the trimmed V and J ends, which lost 0 bases and 4 bases, there was a span of 5 bases. In DNA form, the CDR3 reads TGCGCCAGCAGCTTGGACAGTAATCAGCCCCAGCATTTT. Its protein is CASSLDSNQPQHF.

The V and J genes are TRBV5-1 and TRBJ2-1, with TRBD2 identical over 13 bases. The CDR3 length is 15 residues. Germline V gene sequence: CDR1 SGHRS, CDR2 YFSETQ. V shed 4 bases, J shed 7 bases, and the junction held 5 bases outside the gene matches. CDR3 region: CASSVLAGGPNEQFF. Written as DNA, the CDR3 is TGCGCCAGCAGCGTACTAGCGGGGGGGCCAAATGAGCAGTTCTTC.

The chain combines TRBV5-1 with TRBJ2-1; TRBD1 is a possible D gene (5 bases). V lost 4 bases to trimming and J lost 7 bases, with 15 bases between them. Germline CDR1 SGHRS, CDR2 YFSETQ. The CDR3 contains 14 residues. In nucleotides, the CDR3 is TGCGCCAGCAGCCGTGTCGACAGTATGAATGAGCAGTTCTTC. Its protein product is CASSRVDSMNEQFF.

This chain links TRBV16 with TRBJ1-1, with a possible D match to TRBD1 (5 bases). Germline V gene data show CDR1 as KGHSY and CDR2 as FQNENV. This CDR3 spans 15 amino acids. V shed 4 bases and J shed 0 bases, with 12 bases lying between them. CDR3 loop: CASSPKDTLNTEAFF. The DNA of the CDR3 is TGTGCCAGCAGCCCGAAGGACACTTTGAACACTGAAGCTTTCTTT.